This entry concerns a single T cell receptor beta chain. Antigen unknown. This record belongs to a study of vaccination effects on CD4 cells after COVID-19. The germline V gene encodes CDR1 LGHDT and CDR2 YNNKEL (reference sequence). After removal of 4 bases from V and 2 bases from J, the junction contained 4 bases not matched to a gene. The CDR3 is 14 amino acids. The repertoire was sequenced with immunoSEQ multiplex PCR; TCRdb's copy has only in-frame clones and lacks some. This sample has about 22,000 clones, with roughly four fifths found just once. ViraFEST used viral peptide pools to expand antigen-specific CD4+ T cells before sequencing. Culturing for around ten days preceded CD4+ T cell isolation. Absence of prior SARS-CoV-2 infection characterized the vaccine recipients, who showed negative nucleocapsid antibodies. Both day 3 and day 7 saw half the medium replaced with IL-2 medium. Findings and caveats of the study: Clones from infection and from vaccination both contracted markedly late after vaccination.

The chain joins TRBV3-1 (or the pseudogene TRBV3-2) to TRBJ2-7; 8 nucleotides line up with TRBD1. The sequence was collected from a human donor who received a COVID-19 vaccine. Here the sequenced sample was CD4+ T cells from PBMCs cultured with HCoV-NL63 spike peptides, taken before COVID-19 vaccination. The CDR3 DNA reads TGTGCCAGCAGCCGGACAGGGTCTGCCTACGAGCAGTACTTC. Protein sequence: CASSRTGSAYEQYF.